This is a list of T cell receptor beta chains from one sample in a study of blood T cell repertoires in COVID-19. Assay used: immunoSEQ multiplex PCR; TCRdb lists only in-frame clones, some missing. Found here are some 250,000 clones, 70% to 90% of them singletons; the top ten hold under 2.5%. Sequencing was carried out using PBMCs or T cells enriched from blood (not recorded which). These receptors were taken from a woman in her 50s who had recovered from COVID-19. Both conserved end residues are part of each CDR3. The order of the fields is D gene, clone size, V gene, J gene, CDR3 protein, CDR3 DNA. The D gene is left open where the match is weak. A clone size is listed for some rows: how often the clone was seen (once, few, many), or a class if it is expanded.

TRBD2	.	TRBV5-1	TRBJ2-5	CASSRGLAGGETQYF	TGCGCCAGCAGCCGCGGACTAGCGGGAGGTGAGACCCAGTACTTC
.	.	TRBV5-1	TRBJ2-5	CASNDPSGEETQYF	TGCGCCAGCAACGACCCTTCGGGAGAAGAGACCCAGTACTTC
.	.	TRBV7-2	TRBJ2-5	CASSNPKTGTQYF	TGTGCCAGCAGCAACCCGAAGACAGGGACCCAGTACTTC
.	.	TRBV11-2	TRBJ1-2	CASSLIGQFANYGYTF	TGTGCCAGCAGCTTAATCGGACAGTTCGCTAACTATGGCTACACCTTC
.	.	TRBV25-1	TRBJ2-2	CASSSYTGELFF	TGTGCCAGCAGCTCTTACACCGGGGAGCTGTTTTTT
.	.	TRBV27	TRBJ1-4	CASSLNGGNEKLFF	TGTGCCAGCAGTTTAAACGGGGGGAATGAAAAACTGTTTTTT
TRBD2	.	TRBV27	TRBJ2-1	CASSQGTSTYNEQFF	TGTGCCAGCAGCCAAGGGACTAGCACCTACAATGAGCAGTTCTTC
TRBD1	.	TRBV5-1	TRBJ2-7	CASSLDPGGEQYF	TGCGCCAGCAGCTTGGACCCAGGGGGAGAGCAGTACTTC
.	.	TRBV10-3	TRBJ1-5	CAISGHWDQPQHF	TGTGCCATCAGTGGACATTGGGATCAGCCCCAGCATTTT
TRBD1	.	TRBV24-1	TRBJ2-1	CATSDLDRVGSYNEQFF	TGTGCCACCAGTGATCTTGACAGGGTTGGTTCCTACAATGAGCAGTTCTTC
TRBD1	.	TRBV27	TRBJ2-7	CASTIEDRRHYEQYF	TGTGCCAGCACCATAGAGGACAGGAGACACTACGAGCAGTACTTC
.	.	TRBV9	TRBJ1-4	CASSALGEGVREKLFF	TGTGCCAGCAGCGCCTTAGGGGAGGGGGTGAGAGAAAAACTGTTTTTT
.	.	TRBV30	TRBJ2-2	CAWSPQGPGELFF	TGTGCCTGGAGTCCACAGGGACCCGGGGAGCTGTTTTTT
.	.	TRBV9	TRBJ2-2	CASSVGVTNTGELFF	TGTGCCAGCAGCGTAGGCGTGACGAACACCGGGGAGCTGTTTTTT
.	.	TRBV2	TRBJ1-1	CASRGDTLNTEAFF	TGTGCCAGCAGGGGGGACACATTGAACACTGAAGCTTTCTTT
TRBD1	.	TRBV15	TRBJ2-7	CATPLGQGGHEQYF	TGTGCCACCCCCCTGGGACAGGGGGGCCACGAGCAGTACTTC
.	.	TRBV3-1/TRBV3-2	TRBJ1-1	CASSQKGEAFF	TGTGCCAGCAGCCAAAAGGGGGAAGCTTTCTTT
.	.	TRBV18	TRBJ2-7	CASSPTSDEQYF	TGTGCCAGCTCACCTACCTCGGACGAGCAGTACTTC
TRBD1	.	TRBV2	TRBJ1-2	CASSDREGAFDGYTF	TGTGCCAGCAGTGATCGGGAGGGGGCATTCGATGGCTACACCTTC
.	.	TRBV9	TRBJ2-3	CASSVGGTTTDTQYF	TGTGCCAGCAGCGTAGGAGGCACGACCACAGATACGCAGTATTTT
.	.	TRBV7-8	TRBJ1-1	CASSLSPVRLNTEAFF	TGTGCCAGCAGCTTAAGTCCCGTCAGATTGAACACTGAAGCTTTCTTT
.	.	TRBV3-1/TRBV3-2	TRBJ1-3	CASSYSRVGNTIYF	TGTGCCAGCAGCTACTCCAGGGTTGGAAACACCATATATTTT
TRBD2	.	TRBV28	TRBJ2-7	CASSSPGLAAYEQYF	TGTGCCAGCAGTTCCCCGGGACTAGCGGCCTACGAGCAGTACTTC
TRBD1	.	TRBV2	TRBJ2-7	CASTGWGQGAEEQYF	TGTGCCAGCACCGGATGGGGACAGGGGGCGGAAGAGCAGTACTTC
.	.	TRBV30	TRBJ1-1	CAWDRTNTEAFF	TGTGCCTGGGACAGGACGAACACTGAAGCTTTCTTT
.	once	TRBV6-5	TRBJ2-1	CASSPLALLSNEQFF	TGTGCCAGCAGTCCCCTAGCTCTACTATCCAATGAGCAGTTCTTC
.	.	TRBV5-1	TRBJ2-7	CASRAQDRSYEQYF	TGCGCCAGCAGGGCCCAGGACAGATCCTACGAGCAGTACTTC
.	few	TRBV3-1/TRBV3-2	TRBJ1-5	CASSQDAQYSNQPQHF	TGTGCCAGCAGCCAGGATGCACAGTATAGCAATCAGCCCCAGCATTTT
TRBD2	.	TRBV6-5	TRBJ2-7	CASTGLSYEQYF	TGTGCCAGCACGGGACTATCCTACGAGCAGTACTTC
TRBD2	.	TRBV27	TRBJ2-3	CASRGLAGRTDTQYF	TGTGCCAGCAGGGGACTAGCGGGACGCACAGATACGCAGTATTTT
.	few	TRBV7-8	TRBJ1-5	CASTSGVGALNQPQHF	TGTGCCAGCACCAGCGGAGTAGGAGCTCTCAATCAGCCCCAGCATTTT
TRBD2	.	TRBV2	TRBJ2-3	CASRKTSGRFTDTQYF	TGTGCCAGCAGGAAGACTAGCGGGAGGTTCACAGATACGCAGTATTTT
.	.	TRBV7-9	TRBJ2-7	CASSLDLNPGAEHEQYF	TGTGCCAGCAGCTTAGACCTCAATCCTGGGGCAGAACACGAGCAGTACTTC
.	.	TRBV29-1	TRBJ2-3	CSVETTDSTDTQYF	TGCAGCGTTGAAACGACAGATAGCACAGATACGCAGTATTTT
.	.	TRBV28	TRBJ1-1	CASSFAGDVPEAFF	TGTGCCAGCAGTTTTGCAGGGGACGTCCCTGAAGCTTTCTTT
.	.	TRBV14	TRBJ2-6	CASSQGLSGANVLTF	TGTGCCAGCAGCCAAGGTCTCTCTGGGGCCAACGTCCTGACTTTC
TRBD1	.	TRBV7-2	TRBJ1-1	CASSPFQGGGTEAFF	TGTGCCAGCAGCCCATTCCAGGGGGGTGGGACTGAAGCTTTCTTT
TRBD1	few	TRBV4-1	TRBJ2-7	CASSQTGTDLYEQYF	TGCGCCAGCAGCCAGACCGGGACAGACCTCTACGAGCAGTACTTC
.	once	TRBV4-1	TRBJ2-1	CASSQEAVNEQFF	TGCGCCAGCAGCCAAGAAGCGGTTAATGAGCAGTTCTTC
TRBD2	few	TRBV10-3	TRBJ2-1	CAISEGSGRLNEQFF	TGTGCCATCAGTGAGGGTAGCGGGAGACTCAATGAGCAGTTCTTC
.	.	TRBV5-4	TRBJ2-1	CASSSRGGDNEQFF	TGTGCCAGCAGCTCCCGCGGAGGCGACAATGAGCAGTTCTTC
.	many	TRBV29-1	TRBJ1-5	CSVGVGGAEDQPQHF	TGCAGCGTGGGGGTAGGGGGGGCGGAGGATCAGCCCCAGCATTTT
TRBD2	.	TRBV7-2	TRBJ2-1	CASSRTSGYDEQFF	TGTGCCAGCAGCCGGACTAGTGGTTACGATGAGCAGTTCTTC
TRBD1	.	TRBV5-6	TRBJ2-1	CASSSGQRNEQFF	TGTGCCAGCAGCTCGGGACAGCGAAATGAGCAGTTCTTC
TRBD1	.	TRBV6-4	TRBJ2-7	CASSVPGTEYF	TGTGCCAGCAGTGTTCCCGGGACAGAGTACTTC
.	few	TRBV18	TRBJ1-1	CASSPRNRGAGAEAFF	TGTGCCAGCTCACCCCGAAACCGGGGGGCAGGGGCTGAAGCTTTCTTT
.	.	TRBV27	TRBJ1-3	CASRAGSVHSGNTIYF	TGTGCCAGCCGTGCGGGCAGCGTCCACTCTGGAAACACCATATATTTT
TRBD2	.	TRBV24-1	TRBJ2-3	CATGGPSGIDTQYF	TGTGCCACTGGAGGGCCTAGCGGGATTGATACGCAGTATTTT
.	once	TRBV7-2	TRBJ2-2	CASSLVLRTNTGELFF	TGTGCCAGCAGCTTAGTTTTGCGAACGAACACCGGGGAGCTGTTTTTT
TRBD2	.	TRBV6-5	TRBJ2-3	CATSMTSGGTDTQYF	TGTGCCACCTCAATGACTAGCGGGGGCACAGATACGCAGTATTTT
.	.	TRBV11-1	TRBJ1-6	CASSFGSTGSPLHF	TGTGCCAGCAGCTTCGGGAGCACAGGTTCACCCCTCCACTTT
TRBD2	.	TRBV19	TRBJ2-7	CASSIVAGSSYEQYF	TGTGCCAGTAGTATAGTAGCGGGGAGCTCCTACGAGCAGTACTTC
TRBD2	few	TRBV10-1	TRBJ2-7	CASTRRAGGGNEQYF	TGCGCCAGCACCCGAAGGGCGGGAGGCGGAAACGAGCAGTACTTC
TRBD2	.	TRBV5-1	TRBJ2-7	CASSLRLAGVSEQYF	TGCGCCAGCAGCTTAAGACTAGCGGGAGTAAGCGAGCAGTACTTC
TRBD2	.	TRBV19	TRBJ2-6	CASSMSGSQSGANVLTF	TGTGCCAGTAGTATGAGCGGGAGTCAGTCTGGGGCCAACGTCCTGACTTTC
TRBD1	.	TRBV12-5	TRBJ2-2	CASGRQGVNTGELFF	TGTGCTAGTGGTCGACAGGGTGTAAACACCGGGGAGCTGTTTTTT
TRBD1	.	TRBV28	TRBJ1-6	CASSGRVQGDPLHF	TGTGCCAGCAGCGGCCGGGTCCAGGGGGATCCCCTCCACTTT